This T cell receptor beta chain was sequenced in a study of cytomegalovirus exposure and HLA in healthy donors. From germline, CDR1 is SGHRS and CDR2 YFSETQ. This CDR3 is built from 16 residues. With V trimmed by 0 bases and J by 2 bases, 4 bases remained unmatched. The PCR contained 60 Vbeta and 13 Jbeta primers. Clones were read by immunoSEQ multiplex PCR, and TCRdb kept only the in-frame ones, dropping some. The sample lists 85,000 to 100,000 clones; just under 80% were seen once. As for this clone: Its antigen is currently unknown.

Regarding the study as a whole: A later analysis showed HLA-associated TCR beta chains outstripping equally common others in clonal expansion. In terms of immune exposure information, only CMV serostatus was available. A list of around 160 TCR beta chains associated with cytomegalovirus was given.

The receptor's source is a woman in her forties in good health and CMV-seronegative. The rearrangement uses TRBV5-1 and TRBJ2-5, with TRBD2 matching 10 bases. The sequenced sample was PBMCs. The DNA of the CDR3 is TGCGCCAGCAGCTTGGCTCCTAGCGGGGGACAAGAGACCCAGTACTTC. Amino acid sequence: CASSLAPSGGQETQYF.